This TCR beta chain was found in a study of control samples from healthy donors and cancer patients. TCRdb's table, derived via immunoSEQ multiplex PCR, lists solely in-frame clones and lacks some. The sample has around 120,000 clones, about 91% seen once. The V gene's germline CDR1 is SQVTM and CDR2 ANQGSEA. V dropped 5 bases and J dropped 0 bases, with 8 bases sitting between them. CDR3 length: 13 amino acids. The TCR sequence derives from a man between 35 and 55 years old in good health. Sequencing was performed on blood. The genes are TRBV29-1 and TRBJ2-4, with unresolved D. The CDR3 protein is CSVTTQAKNIQYF. DNA of the CDR3: TGCAGCGTTACTACACAAGCCAAAAACATTCAGTACTTC.